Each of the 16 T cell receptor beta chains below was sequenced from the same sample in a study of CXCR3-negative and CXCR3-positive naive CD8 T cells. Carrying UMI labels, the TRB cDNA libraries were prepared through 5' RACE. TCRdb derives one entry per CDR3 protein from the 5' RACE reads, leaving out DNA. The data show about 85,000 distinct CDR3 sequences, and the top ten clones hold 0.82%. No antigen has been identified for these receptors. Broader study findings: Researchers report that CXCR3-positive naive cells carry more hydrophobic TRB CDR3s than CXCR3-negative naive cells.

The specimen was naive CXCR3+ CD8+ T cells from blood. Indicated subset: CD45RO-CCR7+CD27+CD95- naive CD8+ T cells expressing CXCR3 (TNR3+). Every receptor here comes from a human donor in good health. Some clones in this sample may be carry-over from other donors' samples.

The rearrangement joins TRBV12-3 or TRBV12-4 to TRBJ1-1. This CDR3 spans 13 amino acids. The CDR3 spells CASSLTGITEAFF.

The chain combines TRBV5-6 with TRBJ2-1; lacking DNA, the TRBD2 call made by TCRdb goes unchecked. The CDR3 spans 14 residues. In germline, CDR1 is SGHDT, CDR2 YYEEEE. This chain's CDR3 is CASSYTGLINEQFF.

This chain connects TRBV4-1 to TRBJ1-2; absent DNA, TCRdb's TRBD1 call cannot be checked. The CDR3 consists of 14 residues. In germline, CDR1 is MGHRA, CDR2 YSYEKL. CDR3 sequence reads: CASSQNREVYGYTF.

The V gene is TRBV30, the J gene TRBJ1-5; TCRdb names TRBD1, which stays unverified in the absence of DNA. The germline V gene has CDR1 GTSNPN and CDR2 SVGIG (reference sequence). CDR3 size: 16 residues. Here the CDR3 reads CAWSGQGLYSNQPQHF.

CDR3 loop: CASSESVFTGELFF. V and J are TRBV6-4 and TRBJ2-2. Germline V gene lookup returns CDR1 MRHNA and CDR2 SNTAGT. The CDR3 consists of 14 residues.

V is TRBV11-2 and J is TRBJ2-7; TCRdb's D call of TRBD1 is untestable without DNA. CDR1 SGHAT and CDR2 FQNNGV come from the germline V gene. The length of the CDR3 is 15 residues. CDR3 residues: CASSPLSGAGYEQYF. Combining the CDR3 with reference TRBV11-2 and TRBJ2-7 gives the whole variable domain EAGVAQSPRYKIIEKRQSVAFWCNPISGHATLYWYQQILGQGPKLLIQFQNNGVVDDSQLPKDRFSAERLKGVDSTLKIQPAKLEDSAVYLCASSPLSGAGYEQYFGPGTRLTVT.

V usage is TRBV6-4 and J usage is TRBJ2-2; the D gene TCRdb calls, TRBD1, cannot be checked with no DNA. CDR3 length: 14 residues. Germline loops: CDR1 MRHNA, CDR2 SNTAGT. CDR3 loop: CASSEGGGTGELFF.

The CDR3 here is CASSFFSEAKNIQYF. The V call is TRBV28, the J call TRBJ2-4. The V gene's germline CDR1 is MDHEN and CDR2 SYDVKM. This CDR3 has 15 amino acids.

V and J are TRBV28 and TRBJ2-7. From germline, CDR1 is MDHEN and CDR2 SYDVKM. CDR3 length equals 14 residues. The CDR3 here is CASSPPVAVVGQYF.

This chain's CDR3 is CASSPTGGLVSYEQYF. The chain links TRBV18 to TRBJ2-7. The CDR3 runs 16 residues. Germline V CDR1 and CDR2: KGHSH, LQKENI.

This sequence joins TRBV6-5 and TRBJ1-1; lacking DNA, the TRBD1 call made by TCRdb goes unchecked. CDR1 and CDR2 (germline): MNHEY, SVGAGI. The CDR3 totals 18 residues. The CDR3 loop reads CASSYEGGLENWDTEAFF.

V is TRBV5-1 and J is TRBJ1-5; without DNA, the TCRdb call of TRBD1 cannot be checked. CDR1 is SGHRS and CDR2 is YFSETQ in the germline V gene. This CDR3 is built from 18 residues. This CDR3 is CASRGGQGAGSRNQPQHF.

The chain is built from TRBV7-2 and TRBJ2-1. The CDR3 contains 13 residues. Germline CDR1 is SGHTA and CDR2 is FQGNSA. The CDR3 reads CASSLGWGNEQFF. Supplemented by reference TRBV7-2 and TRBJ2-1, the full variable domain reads GAGVSQSPSNKVTEKGKDVELRCDPISGHTALYWYRQSLGQGLEFLIYFQGNSAPDKSGLPSDRFSAERTGGSVSTLTIQRTQQEDSAVYLCASSLGWGNEQFFGPGTRLTVL.

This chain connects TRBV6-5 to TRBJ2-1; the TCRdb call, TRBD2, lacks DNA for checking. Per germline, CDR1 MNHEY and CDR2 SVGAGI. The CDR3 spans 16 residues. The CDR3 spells CASSVRGPDYYNERFF.

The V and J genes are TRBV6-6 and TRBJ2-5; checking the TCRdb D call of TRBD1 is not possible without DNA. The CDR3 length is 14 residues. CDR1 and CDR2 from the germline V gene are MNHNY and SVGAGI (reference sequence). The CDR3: CASSYNRGQETQYF.

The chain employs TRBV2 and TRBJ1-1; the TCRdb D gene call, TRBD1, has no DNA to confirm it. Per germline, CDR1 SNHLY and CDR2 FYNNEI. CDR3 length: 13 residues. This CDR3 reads CATGSGTRGEAFF.